This T cell receptor (beta chain) was documented in a study of blood T cell repertoires in COVID-19. In this sample, this clone turned up once. Method: immunoSEQ multiplex PCR; TCRdb's copy keeps in-frame clones and lacks some. The sample holds 250,000 to 350,000 clones; 86% are singletons and the top ten take around 14%. The sample was peripheral blood. This TCR was sampled from a woman between 70 and 85 years old with COVID-19, enrolled during active disease.

The CDR3 loop is CASTPEVRRYEKLFF. Here the CDR3 DNA reads TGTGCCAGCACCCCGGAGGTCAGGAGATATGAAAAACTGTTTTTT. This chain joins TRBV21-1 and TRBJ1-4. TRBV21-1 corresponds to a pseudogene. The CDR3 is 15 residues long.